This T cell receptor (beta chain) was identified in a study of T-cell reconstitution after alpha-beta-depleted transplantation in children. About this clonotype: Its target is unknown.

Study-wide results and caveats: In some patients, recipient T cells and intrathymic progenitors surviving conditioning explained high day-60 diversity. Reports say that about two months after transplant, the alpha-beta T cells came out of several hundred graft clones that had expanded. Once a year had passed after transplant, T-cell counts and diversity came mostly from newly produced T cells.

Unique molecular identifiers were incorporated when the TCRbeta library was constructed. TCRdb recomputed calls from the PCR reads with MiXCR, one row per CDR3 protein. This table holds roughly 340,000 distinct CDR3 sequences, under 20% found once. The CDR3 has 14 amino acids. V was pared by 6 bases and J by 5 bases, with 10 bases of the junction left unmatched. The germline CDR1 and CDR2 sequences are DFQATT and SNEGSKA (reference sequence). The chain combines TRBV20-1 with TRBJ2-1; 7 nucleotides agree with TRBD2. Specimen: PBMCs, mostly from graft donor cells, collected 360 days after TCRalphabeta/CD19-depleted stem cell transplant. This sequence was found in a male patient aged 2 to 9 who had a stem cell transplant for acute lymphoblastic leukemia, so the T cells may come from the graft donor. For the CDR3, the DNA is TGCAGTGCGGCCCGAGGGCTAGCGGACAATGAGCAGTTCTTC. This sequence encodes CSAARGLADNEQFF.